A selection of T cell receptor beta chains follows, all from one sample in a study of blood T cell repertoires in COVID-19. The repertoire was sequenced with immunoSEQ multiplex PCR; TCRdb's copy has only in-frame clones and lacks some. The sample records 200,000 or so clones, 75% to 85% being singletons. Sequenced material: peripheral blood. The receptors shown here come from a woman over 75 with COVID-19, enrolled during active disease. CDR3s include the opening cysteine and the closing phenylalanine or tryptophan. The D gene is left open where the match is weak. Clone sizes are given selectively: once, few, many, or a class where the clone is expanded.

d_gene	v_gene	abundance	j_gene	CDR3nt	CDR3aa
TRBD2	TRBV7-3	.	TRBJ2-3	TGTGCCAGCAGCTTAGGACTAGCGGGGGTTTCAGATACGCAGTATTTT	CASSLGLAGVSDTQYF
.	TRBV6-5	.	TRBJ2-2	TGTGCCAGCAGCTTCGCAGGGGCCGGGGAGCTGTTTTTT	CASSFAGAGELFF
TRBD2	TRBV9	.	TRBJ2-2	TGTGCCAGCAGCCTCGGGACTAGCGGGGGGCCAACGAACACCGGGGAGCTGTTTTTT	CASSLGTSGGPTNTGELFF
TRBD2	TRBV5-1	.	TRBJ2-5	TGCGCCAGCAGCTTTAGGACTAGCGGGGATCAAGAGACCCAGTACTTC	CASSFRTSGDQETQYF
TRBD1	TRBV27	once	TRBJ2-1	TGTGCCAGCAGTTTAGGAGCCCGACAGGGTTCAGGCAATGAGCAGTTCTTC	CASSLGARQGSGNEQFF
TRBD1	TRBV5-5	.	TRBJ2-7	TGTGCCAGCAGATCGAGGGACAGCCGCCCCTACGAGCAGTACTTC	CASRSRDSRPYEQYF
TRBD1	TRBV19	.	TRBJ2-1	TGTGCCAGCGAGAGGGGGACAGGGGTCCACAATGAGCAGTTCTTC	CASERGTGVHNEQFF
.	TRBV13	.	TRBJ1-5	TGTGCCAGCAGCTTAAAGGGCGGGCAGCCCCAGCATTTT	CASSLKGGQPQHF
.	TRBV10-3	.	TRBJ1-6	TGTGCCATCAGTGAGTCTCCGCTGGGGACTCGATCACCCCTCCACTTT	CAISESPLGTRSPLHF
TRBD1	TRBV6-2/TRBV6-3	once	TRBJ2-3	TGTGCCAGCAGCCGACAGGGGTATACGCAGTATTTT	CASSRQGYTQYF
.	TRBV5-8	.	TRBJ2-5	TGTGCCAGCAGCTTGTTCTGGGGGGAAAGGGGAGAGACCCAGTACTTC	CASSLFWGERGETQYF
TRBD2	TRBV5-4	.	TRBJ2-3	TGTGCCAGCAGCCCGCGGACTAGCGGAACAGATACGCAGTATTTT	CASSPRTSGTDTQYF
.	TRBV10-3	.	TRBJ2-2	TGTGCCATCAGTGATACGAGAGGGTATGGGTCAACCGGGGAGCTGTTTTTT	CAISDTRGYGSTGELFF
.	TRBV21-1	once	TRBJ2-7	TGTGCCAGCAGCAAAGGTGACAGAAGGTCCTACGAGCAGTACTTC	CASSKGDRRSYEQYF
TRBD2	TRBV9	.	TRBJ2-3	TGTGCCAGCAGCGTAGGAGCGTTTGGGCGGGGGGGTGCAGATACGCAGTATTTT	CASSVGAFGRGGADTQYF
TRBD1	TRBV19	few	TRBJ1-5	TGTGCCAGTAGTACCGACAGGGAGTTGGATCAGCCCCAGCATTTT	CASSTDRELDQPQHF
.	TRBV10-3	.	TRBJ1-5	TGTGCCATCAGTGACCGGGGACACATAAGCAATCAGCCCCAGCATTTT	CAISDRGHISNQPQHF
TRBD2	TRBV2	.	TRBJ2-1	TGTGCCAGCAGCGGGACTAGCGGGCGGTACAATGAGCAGTTCTTC	CASSGTSGRYNEQFF
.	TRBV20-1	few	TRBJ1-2	TGCAGTGCCACAGGACACTATGGCTACACCTTC	CSATGHYGYTF
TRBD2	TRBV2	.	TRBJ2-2	TGTGCCAGCAGTCCACTGGGGAGCGGGAGGGGGAACACCGGGGAGCTGTTTTTT	CASSPLGSGRGNTGELFF
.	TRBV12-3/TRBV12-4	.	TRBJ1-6	TGTGCCAGCAGTTTCGGGGGAGCACCCCTCCACTTT	CASSFGGAPLHF
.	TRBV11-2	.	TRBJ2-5	TGTGCCAGCAGTGGACAGACTGTTCTCCAAGAGACCCAGTACTTC	CASSGQTVLQETQYF
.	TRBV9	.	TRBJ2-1	TGTGCCAGCAGCCCCTGGGGGGAAGGGCAGTTCTTC	CASSPWGEGQFF
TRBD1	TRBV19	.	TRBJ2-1	TGTGCCAGTAGTTCCCGGGACAGGAACTACAATGAGCAGTTCTTC	CASSSRDRNYNEQFF
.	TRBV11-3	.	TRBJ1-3	TGTGCCAGCAGCTCCCAGGCTGGAAACACCATATATTTT	CASSSQAGNTIYF
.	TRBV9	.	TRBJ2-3	TGTGCCAGCAGCCCCCGTTCCCCAGATACGCAGTATTTT	CASSPRSPDTQYF
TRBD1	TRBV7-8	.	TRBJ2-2	TGTGCCAGCAGCTTAGTGAGGACTCGTGGGACAGGGGCCCCCTTCACCGGGGAGCTGTTTTTT	CASSLVRTRGTGAPFTGELFF
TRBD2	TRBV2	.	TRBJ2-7	TGTGCCAGCAGTCTCGCCGGGACTAGCACCTACGAGCAGTACTTC	CASSLAGTSTYEQYF
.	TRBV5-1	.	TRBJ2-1	TGCGCCAGCAGCTTGGTAGCCAGCGGACACAATGAGCAGTTCTTC	CASSLVASGHNEQFF
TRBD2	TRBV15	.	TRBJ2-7	TGTGCCACCAGCAGAGATTTTACTAGCGGGATCTACGAGCAGTACTTC	CATSRDFTSGIYEQYF
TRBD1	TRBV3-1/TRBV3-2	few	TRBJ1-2	TGTGCCAGCAGCAATCGGACAGGGAACGGCTACACCTTC	CASSNRTGNGYTF
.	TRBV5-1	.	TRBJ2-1	TGCGCCAGCAGCACTACAGGGTGGTCCTACAATGAGCAGTTCTTC	CASSTTGWSYNEQFF
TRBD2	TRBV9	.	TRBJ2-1	TGTGCCAGCAGCGACACACTCACACTAGCGGGAAGCTTCAATGAGCAGTTCTTC	CASSDTLTLAGSFNEQFF
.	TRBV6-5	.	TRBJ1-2	TGTGCCAGCAGTTCAATTACCCCGGGGGACTATGGCTACACCTTC	CASSSITPGDYGYTF
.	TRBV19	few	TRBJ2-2	TGTGCCAGTAGTATGGGAAGGGGCGTTTCCGGGGAGCTGTTTTTT	CASSMGRGVSGELFF
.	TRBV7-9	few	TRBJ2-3	TGTGCCAGCAGCCTCCGAGGAGGGGTCGTAGATACGCAGTATTTT	CASSLRGGVVDTQYF
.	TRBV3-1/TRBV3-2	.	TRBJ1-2	TGTGCCAGCAGCTCCCTGTTCGATGGCTACACCTTC	CASSSLFDGYTF
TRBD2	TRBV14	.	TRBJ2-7	TGTGCCAGCAGCCAAGAGCCTCTACTAGCGGGGGATTCCTACGAGCAGTACTTC	CASSQEPLLAGDSYEQYF
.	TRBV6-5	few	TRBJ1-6	TGTGCCAGCTCCAGCAGGGGTGGGAATTCACCCCTCCACTTT	CASSSRGGNSPLHF
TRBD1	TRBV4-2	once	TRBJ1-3	TGTGCCAGCAGCCAAGATCTGGACAGGGTTCGAGGAAACACCATATATTTT	CASSQDLDRVRGNTIYF
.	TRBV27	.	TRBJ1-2	TGTGCCAGCAGTCCACCTTGGCCTAACTATGGCTACACCTTC	CASSPPWPNYGYTF
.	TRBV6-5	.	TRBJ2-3	TGTGCCAGCAGTTACTCGGGCTTTTTAGATACGCAGTATTTT	CASSYSGFLDTQYF
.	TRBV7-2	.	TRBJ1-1	TGTGCCAGCAGCTTAGTACACATGGCTGAAGCTTTCTTT	CASSLVHMAEAFF
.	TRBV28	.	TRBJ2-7	TGTGCCAGCAGTTTTTTATCCGGTCCGTCATCCGAGCAGTACTTC	CASSFLSGPSSEQYF
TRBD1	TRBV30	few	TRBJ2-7	TGTGCCTGGAGTCGACGGTCGACAGGGGCCTACGAGCAGTACTTC	CAWSRRSTGAYEQYF
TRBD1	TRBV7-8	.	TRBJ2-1	TGTGCCAGCAGCTCCCTCAAAGGGACAGGATACAATGAGCAGTTCTTC	CASSSLKGTGYNEQFF
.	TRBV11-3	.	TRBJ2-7	TGTGCCAGCAGCTTATCGTTCGAGCAGTACTTC	CASSLSFEQYF
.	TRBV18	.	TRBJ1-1	TGTGCCAGCTCGCGAGCGAACACTGAAGCTTTCTTT	CASSRANTEAFF
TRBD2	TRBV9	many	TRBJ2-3	TGTGCCAGCAGCAAGGGACTAGCGGGGGGGGCGGATACGCAGTATTTT	CASSKGLAGGADTQYF
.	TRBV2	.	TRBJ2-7	TGTGCCAGCAGTGTAGGCATAAGCACCCGGGACGAGCAGTACTTC	CASSVGISTRDEQYF
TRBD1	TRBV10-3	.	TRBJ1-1	TGTGCCATCAGTCCGGGACAGGGGACTCCTGAAGCTTTCTTT	CAISPGQGTPEAFF
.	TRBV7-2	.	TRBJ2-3	TGTGCCAGCAGCTTCGGCGGGGTTACAGATACGCAGTATTTT	CASSFGGVTDTQYF
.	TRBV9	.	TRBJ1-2	TGTGCCAGCAGCGTAAATAGCCTCAACTATGGCTACACCTTC	CASSVNSLNYGYTF
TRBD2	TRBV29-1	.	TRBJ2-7	TGCAGCGTTCGGGGGGAGGCCGAGCAGTACTTC	CSVRGEAEQYF
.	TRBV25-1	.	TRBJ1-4	TGTGCCAGCAGTGAATGGGCAGGGCGTAATGAAAAACTGTTTTTT	CASSEWAGRNEKLFF